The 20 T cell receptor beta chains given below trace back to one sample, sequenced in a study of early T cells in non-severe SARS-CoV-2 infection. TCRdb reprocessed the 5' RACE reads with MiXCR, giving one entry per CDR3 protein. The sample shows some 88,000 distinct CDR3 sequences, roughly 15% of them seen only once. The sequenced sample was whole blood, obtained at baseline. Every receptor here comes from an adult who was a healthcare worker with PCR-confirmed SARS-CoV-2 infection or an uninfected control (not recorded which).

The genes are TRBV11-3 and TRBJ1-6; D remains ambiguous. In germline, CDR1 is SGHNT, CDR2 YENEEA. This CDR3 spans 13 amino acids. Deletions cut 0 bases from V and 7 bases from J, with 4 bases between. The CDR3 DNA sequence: TGTGCCAGCAGCTTAGACCTGAATTCACCCCTCCACTTT. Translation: CASSLDLNSPLHF.

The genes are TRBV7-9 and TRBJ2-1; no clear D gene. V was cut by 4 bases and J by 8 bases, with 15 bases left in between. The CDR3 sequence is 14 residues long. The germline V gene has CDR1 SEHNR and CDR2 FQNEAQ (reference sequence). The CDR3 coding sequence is TGTGCCAGCAGCTCCTCGCGGCTGACCGATGAGCAGTTCTTC. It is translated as CASSSSRLTDEQFF.

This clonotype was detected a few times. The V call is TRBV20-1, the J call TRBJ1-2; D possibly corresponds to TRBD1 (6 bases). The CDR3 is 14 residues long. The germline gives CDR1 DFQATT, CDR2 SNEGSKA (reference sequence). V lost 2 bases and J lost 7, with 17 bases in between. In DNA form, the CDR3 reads TGCAGTGCTAGATCGGACAGTGCGGGTCTTGGCTACACCTTC. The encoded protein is CSARSDSAGLGYTF.

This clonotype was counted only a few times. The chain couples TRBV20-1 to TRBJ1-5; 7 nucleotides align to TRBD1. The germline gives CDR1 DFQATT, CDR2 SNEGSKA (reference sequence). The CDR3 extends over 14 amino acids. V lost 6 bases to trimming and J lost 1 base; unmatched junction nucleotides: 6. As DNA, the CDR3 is TGCAGTGCAGGGAACAGGGGAAGCAATCAGCCCCAGCATTTT. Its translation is CSAGNRGSNQPQHF.

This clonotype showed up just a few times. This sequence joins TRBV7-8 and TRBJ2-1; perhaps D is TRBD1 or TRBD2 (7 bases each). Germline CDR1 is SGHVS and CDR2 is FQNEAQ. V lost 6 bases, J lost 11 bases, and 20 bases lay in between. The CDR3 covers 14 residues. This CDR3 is CASSRRGGGPQQFF. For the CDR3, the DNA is TGTGCCAGCAGTCGCAGGGGGGGAGGGCCCCAGCAGTTCTTC.

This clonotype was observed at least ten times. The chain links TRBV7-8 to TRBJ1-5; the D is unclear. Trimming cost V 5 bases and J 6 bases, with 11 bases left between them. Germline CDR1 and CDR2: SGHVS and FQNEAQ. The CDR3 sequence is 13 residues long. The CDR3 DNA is TGTGCCAGCAGCAATATGGACGTTCAGCCCCAGCATTTT. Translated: CASSNMDVQPQHF.

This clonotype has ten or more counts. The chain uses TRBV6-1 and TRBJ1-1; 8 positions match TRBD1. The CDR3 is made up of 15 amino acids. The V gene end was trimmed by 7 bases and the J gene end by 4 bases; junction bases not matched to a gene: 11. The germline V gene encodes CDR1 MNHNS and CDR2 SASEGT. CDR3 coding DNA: TGTGCCAGCAACTCCCCCGCAGACAGGGGCACTGAAGCTTTCTTT. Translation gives CASNSPADRGTEAFF.

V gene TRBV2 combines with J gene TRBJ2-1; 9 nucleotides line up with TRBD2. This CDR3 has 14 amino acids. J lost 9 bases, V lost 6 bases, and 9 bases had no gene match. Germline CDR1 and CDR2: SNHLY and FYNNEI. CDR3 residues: CASSVAGEVSEQFF. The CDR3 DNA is TGTGCCAGCAGCGTAGCGGGAGAAGTGAGTGAGCAGTTCTTC.

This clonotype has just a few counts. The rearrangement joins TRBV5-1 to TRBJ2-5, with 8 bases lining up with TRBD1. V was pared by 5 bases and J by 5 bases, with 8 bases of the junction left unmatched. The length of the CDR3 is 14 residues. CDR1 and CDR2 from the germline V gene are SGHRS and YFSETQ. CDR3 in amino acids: CASRHRGELETQYF. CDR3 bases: TGCGCCAGCAGACACAGGGGGGAATTGGAGACCCAGTACTTC.

The CDR3 is CASGPRGPDTQYF. Here the CDR3 DNA reads TGTGCCAGCGGCCCCAGGGGCCCAGATACGCAGTATTTT. The chain joins TRBV6-6 to TRBJ2-3; TRBD1 might be the D (6 bases). The CDR3 sequence is 13 residues long. Germline CDR1 MNHNY, CDR2 SVGAGI (reference sequence). V was shortened by 8 bases and J by 4 bases, with 13 bases between the two germline ends.

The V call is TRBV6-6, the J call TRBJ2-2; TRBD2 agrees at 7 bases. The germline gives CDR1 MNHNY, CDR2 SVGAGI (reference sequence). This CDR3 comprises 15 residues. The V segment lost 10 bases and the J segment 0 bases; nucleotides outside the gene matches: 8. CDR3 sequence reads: CATQTSRSNTGELFF. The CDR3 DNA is TGTGCCACCCAGACTAGCAGATCGAACACCGGGGAGCTGTTTTTT.

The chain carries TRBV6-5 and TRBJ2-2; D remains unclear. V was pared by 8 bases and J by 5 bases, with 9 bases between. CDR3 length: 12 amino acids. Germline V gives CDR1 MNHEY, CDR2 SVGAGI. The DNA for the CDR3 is TGTGCCAGCTCGACGACGACCGGGGAGCTGTTTTTT. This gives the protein CASSTTTGELFF.

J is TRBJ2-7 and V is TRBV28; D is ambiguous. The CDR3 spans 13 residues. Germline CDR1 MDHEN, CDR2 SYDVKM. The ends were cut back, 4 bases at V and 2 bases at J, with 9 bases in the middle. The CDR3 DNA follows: TGTGCCAGCAGTTGGGGTCAACCCTACGAGCAGTACTTC. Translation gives CASSWGQPYEQYF.

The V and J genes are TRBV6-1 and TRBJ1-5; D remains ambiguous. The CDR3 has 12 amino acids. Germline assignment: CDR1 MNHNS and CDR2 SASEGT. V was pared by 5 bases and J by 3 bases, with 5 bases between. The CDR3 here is CASSQINQPQHF. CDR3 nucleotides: TGTGCCAGCAGTCAGATCAATCAGCCCCAGCATTTT.

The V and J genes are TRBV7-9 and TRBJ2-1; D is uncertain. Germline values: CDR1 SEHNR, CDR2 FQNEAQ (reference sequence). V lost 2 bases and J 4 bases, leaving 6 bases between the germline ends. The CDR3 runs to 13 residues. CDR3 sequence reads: CASSLSVYNEQFF. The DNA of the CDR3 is TGTGCCAGCAGCTTATCTGTGTACAATGAGCAGTTCTTC.

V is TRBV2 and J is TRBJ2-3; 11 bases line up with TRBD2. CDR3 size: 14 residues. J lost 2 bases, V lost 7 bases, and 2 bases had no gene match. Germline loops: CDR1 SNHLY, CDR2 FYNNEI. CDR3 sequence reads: CASKGLAVTDTQYF. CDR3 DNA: TGTGCCAGCAAGGGACTAGCGGTCACAGATACGCAGTATTTT.

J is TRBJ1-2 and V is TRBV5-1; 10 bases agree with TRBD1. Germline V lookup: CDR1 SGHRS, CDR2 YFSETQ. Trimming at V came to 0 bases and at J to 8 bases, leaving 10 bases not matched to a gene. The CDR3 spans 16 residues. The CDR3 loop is CASSLAGQGGVRGYTF. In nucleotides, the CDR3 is TGCGCCAGCAGCTTGGCTGGACAGGGGGGCGTGCGCGGCTACACCTTC.

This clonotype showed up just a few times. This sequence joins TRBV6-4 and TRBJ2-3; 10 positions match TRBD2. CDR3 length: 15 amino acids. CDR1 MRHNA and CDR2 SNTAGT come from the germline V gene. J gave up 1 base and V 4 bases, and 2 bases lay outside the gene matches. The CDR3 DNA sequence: TGTGCCAGCAGTGCCGGGACTAGCGGCACAGATACGCAGTATTTT. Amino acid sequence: CASSAGTSGTDTQYF.

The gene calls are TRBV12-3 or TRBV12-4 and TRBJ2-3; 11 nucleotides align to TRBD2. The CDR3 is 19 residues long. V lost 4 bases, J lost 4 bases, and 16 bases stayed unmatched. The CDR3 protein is CASSSLDLFLAGGSDTQYF. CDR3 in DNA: TGTGCCAGCAGTTCGCTAGACCTCTTCCTAGCGGGAGGTTCAGATACGCAGTATTTT.

CDR3 bases: TGCGCCAGCAGCCAAGAGTCCGCGAAAAACATTCAGTACTTC. Protein: CASSQESAKNIQYF. This chain connects TRBV4-1 to TRBJ2-4; the D is unclear. The ends were cut back, 0 bases at V and 4 bases at J, with 7 bases in the middle. The CDR3 sequence is 14 residues long. Germline V gives CDR1 MGHRA, CDR2 YSYEKL.